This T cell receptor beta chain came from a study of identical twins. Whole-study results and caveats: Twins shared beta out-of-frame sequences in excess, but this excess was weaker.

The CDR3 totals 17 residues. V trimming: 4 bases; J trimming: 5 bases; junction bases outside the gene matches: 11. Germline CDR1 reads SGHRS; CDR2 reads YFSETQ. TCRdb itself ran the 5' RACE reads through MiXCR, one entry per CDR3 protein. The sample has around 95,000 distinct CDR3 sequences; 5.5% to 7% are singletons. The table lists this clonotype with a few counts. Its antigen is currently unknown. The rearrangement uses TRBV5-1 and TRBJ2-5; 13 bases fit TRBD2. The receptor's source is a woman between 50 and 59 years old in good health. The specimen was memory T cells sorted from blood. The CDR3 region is CASSLGLAGASRETQYF. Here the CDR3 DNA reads TGCGCCAGCAGCCTTGGACTAGCGGGAGCCTCTAGGGAGACCCAGTACTTC.